Below, one TCR beta chain is given with its context. V lost 6 bases, J lost 1 base, and 15 bases stayed unmatched. Germline V gives CDR1 MGHDK, CDR2 SYGVNS. This CDR3 is 17 amino acids long. This sample is drawn from a study of T cell changes during pregnancy in multiple sclerosis. Sequenced by immunoSEQ multiplex PCR; TCRdb stores in-frame clones only, minus some. The table records fewer than 40,000 clones, around 90% of them present only once. This clonotype was sampled from a female donor with multiple sclerosis, enrolled in a pregnancy study. The chain employs TRBV25-1 and TRBJ2-7; 7 nucleotides match TRBD2. This material consisted of CD4+ T cells from peripheral blood mononuclear cells, taken in the third trimester of pregnancy. The CDR3 sequence: CASSPWLITGGSYEQYF. As DNA, the CDR3 is TGTGCCAGCAGCCCCTGGCTGATAACGGGAGGTTCCTACGAGCAGTACTTC.